The T cell receptor (beta chain) under discussion was sequenced for a study of blood T cells in healthy people across ages. The CDR3 is made up of 16 amino acids. Trimming pared 7 bases from V and 3 bases from J, leaving 21 bases between. Using a J-beta primer mix together with a sample-barcoded 5' primer, a second PCR was run for roughly 6 to 12 cycles. At least 2.5 million CDR3-containing paired-end reads were obtained per sample. TCRdb itself ran the 5' RACE reads through MiXCR, one entry per CDR3 protein. Here the sample spans approximately 800,000 distinct CDR3 sequences, roughly 50% being singletons. As concerns this clonotype: Its antigen is as yet unknown.

Notes on the study in general: Possibly, changes in expanded clonotypes were confounded because donor CMV status was unknown. No conclusive comparison of naive versus antigen-experienced cells was possible with unsorted PBMCs.

The chain carries TRBV12-3 or TRBV12-4 and TRBJ1-2, with D unresolved. The sequencing sample was made of blood. The clonotype originates from a man between 35 and 55 years old in good health. The CDR3 spells CASKSNAGNSDYGYTF. In DNA form, the CDR3 reads TGTGCCAGCAAATCGAATGCCGGCAATTCGGACTATGGCTACACCTTC.